Shown below are 31 T cell receptor beta chains from a single sample sequenced in a study of beta chain features in type 1 diabetes. General study results and limits: Among patients with Type 1 diabetes, TCRB CDR3s were moderately but significantly shorter in every one of the four CD4+ subsets.

TCRB transcripts that were expressed got sequenced, as all of the isolated RNA had been reverse transcribed. This table comes from immunoSEQ multiplex PCR, and its TCRdb copy is limited to in-frame clones, with some not included. Of 250,000 to 300,000 clones listed, roughly a quarter are singletons. No antigen has been assigned to these receptors. The sequenced sample consisted of naive CD4+ T cells from blood. These receptors were obtained from a woman in her 30s with type 1 diabetes.

The chain couples TRBV5-6 to TRBJ2-7; 10 nucleotides match TRBD2. V shed 7 bases, J shed 2 bases, and the junction held 3 bases outside the gene matches. Germline-derived CDR1 and CDR2 are SGHDT and YYEEEE. This CDR3 is built from 13 residues. CDR3 bases: TGTGCCAGCGGGACTAGCGCCACCTACGAGCAGTACTTC. It translates to CASGTSATYEQYF.

This clone was detected only a few times. The chain joins TRBV29-1 to TRBJ1-4; D is possibly TRBD1 (6 bases). CDR1 and CDR2 from the germline V gene are SQVTM and ANQGSEA. This CDR3 region has 14 residues. V lost 5 bases and J 2 bases, leaving 12 bases between the germline ends. CDR3: CSVITGPTNEKLFF. The CDR3 nucleotides read TGCAGCGTTATCACAGGGCCCACTAATGAAAAACTGTTTTTT.

This clone was found a few times. This chain links TRBV25-1 with TRBJ2-1; tentative D call: TRBD2 (7 bases). The CDR3 runs 16 residues. Per the germline V gene, CDR1 is MGHDK and CDR2 is SYGVNS. V shed 3 bases and J shed 8 bases, with 20 bases lying between them. In DNA form, the CDR3 reads TGTGCCAGCAGTGACGGGGGCGGGAGTACATGGGATGAGCAGTTCTTC. It is translated as CASSDGGGSTWDEQFF.

This clone was detected a few times. The CDR3 DNA reads TGTGCCAGCAGCCCAGGGGGACGACCCTACGAGCAGTACTTC. Translation: CASSPGGRPYEQYF. The rearrangement joins TRBV28 to TRBJ2-7; 7 bases are shared with TRBD1. J gave up 2 bases and V 6 bases, and 7 bases lay outside the gene matches. CDR1 is MDHEN and CDR2 is SYDVKM in the germline V gene. The CDR3 has 14 residues.

V and J are TRBV27 and TRBJ2-5, with 10 bases lining up with TRBD2. The CDR3 has 19 amino acids. Unmatched junction bases numbered 15, after V lost 3 bases and J lost 2 bases. Per germline, CDR1 MNHEY and CDR2 SMNVEV (reference sequence). Written as DNA, the CDR3 is TGTGCCAGCAGTTTTTCTAGCGGGAGCCTTCCGAGCGCACAAGAGACCCAGTACTTC. Translating it yields CASSFSSGSLPSAQETQYF.

This clone came up a few times. The chain carries TRBV29-1 and TRBJ1-5; D not resolved. CDR3 length: 14 amino acids. V was trimmed by 6 bases and J by 0 bases, leaving 12 bases between them. The V gene's germline CDR1 is SQVTM and CDR2 ANQGSEA. The CDR3 nucleotides are TGCAGCGTGAGTGAGGGTTATAGCAATCAGCCCCAGCATTTT. Residues: CSVSEGYSNQPQHF.

The rearrangement links TRBV7-9 to TRBJ2-1, with 8 bases lining up with TRBD2. This CDR3 region has 17 residues. Germline values: CDR1 SEHNR, CDR2 FQNEAQ (reference sequence). The trim removed 5 bases at V and 5 bases at J, leaving 14 bases unmatched. For the CDR3, the DNA is TGTGCCAGCAGCCGATTACTTGGCAGCGGGAGACACAATGAGCAGTTCTTC. It specifies CASSRLLGSGRHNEQFF.

The chain joins TRBV11-2 to TRBJ2-5; 11 bases agree with TRBD2. V shed 5 bases, J shed 3 bases, and the junction held 5 bases outside the gene matches. Germline lookup yields CDR1 SGHAT and CDR2 FQNNGV. The CDR3 loop spans 15 amino acids. This CDR3 is CASSLPGLAEETQYF. CDR3 in DNA: TGTGCCAGCAGCCTACCGGGACTAGCGGAAGAGACCCAGTACTTC.

This clone has more than one count but fewer than ten. Other DNA sequences of this sample code for an identical CDR3. J is TRBJ1-2 and V is TRBV30; tentatively, D is TRBD1 (5 bases). Between the trimmed V and J ends, which lost 1 base and 7 bases, there was a span of 7 bases. Germline V gene sequence: CDR1 GTSNPN, CDR2 SVGIG (reference sequence). The CDR3 loop spans 11 amino acids. The CDR3 DNA is TGTGCCTGGAGTGCGGGGGGTGGCTACACCTTC. It specifies CAWSAGGGYTF.

The chain combines TRBV27 with TRBJ1-2; possibly TRBD1 for D (6 bases). Per the germline V gene, CDR1 is MNHEY and CDR2 is SMNVEV (reference sequence). Trimming left V 3 bases short and J 0 bases short, with 17 bases between. This CDR3 has 17 residues. The CDR3 nucleotides are TGTGCCAGCAGTTTTTCGGGACACCCCACTACTAACTATGGCTACACCTTC. This gives the protein CASSFSGHPTTNYGYTF.

This chain connects TRBV6-6 to TRBJ2-7, with 8 nucleotides matching TRBD1. Germline V gives CDR1 MNHNY, CDR2 SVGAGI (reference sequence). The CDR3 sequence is 15 residues long. V trimming: 0 bases; J trimming: 2 bases; junction bases outside the gene matches: 3. CDR3 residues: CASSYSLDRAYEQYF. In nucleotides, the CDR3 is TGTGCCAGCAGTTACTCATTGGACAGGGCCTACGAGCAGTACTTC.

The rearrangement joins TRBV7-3 to TRBJ2-1, with TRBD2 matching over 12 bases. The CDR3 spans 16 residues. Germline lookup yields CDR1 SGHTA and CDR2 FQGTGA. Germline trimming cut 5 bases from V and 7 bases from J; bases unmatched to any gene: 9. The CDR3 DNA reads TGTGCCAGCAGCCCCAGAGCTAGCGGGAGGGGAAATGAGCAGTTCTTC. It translates to CASSPRASGRGNEQFF.

V usage is TRBV7-8 and J usage is TRBJ2-7; D is uncertain. The CDR3 length is 13 residues. CDR1 and CDR2 (germline): SGHVS, FQNEAQ. Trimming removed 5 bases at V and 2 bases at J, with 10 bases between. The CDR3 DNA is TGTGCCAGCAGCCGAGGTAGTACCTACGAGCAGTACTTC. This sequence encodes CASSRGSTYEQYF.

Comments on this clone: Other nucleotide sequences in the sample specify the same CDR3. This rearrangement joins TRBV28 to TRBJ1-5, with 8 bases that match TRBD1. The CDR3 loop spans 14 amino acids. Germline V gene data show CDR1 as MDHEN and CDR2 as SYDVKM. Unmatched junction bases numbered 3, after V lost 4 bases and J lost 4 bases. The CDR3 here is CASSSGQGNQPQHF. The CDR3 DNA sequence: TGTGCCAGCAGTTCCGGACAGGGTAATCAGCCCCAGCATTTT.

This chain links TRBV19 with TRBJ2-7, with a weak D call TRBD1 (5 bases). Germline assignment: CDR1 LNHDA and CDR2 SQIVND (reference sequence). The V gene lost 3 bases and the J gene lost 3 bases, with 9 bases spanning the gap. CDR3 size: 13 residues. CDR3 sequence reads: CASSIDSFYEQYF. CDR3 sequence (DNA): TGTGCCAGTAGTATTGACAGCTTCTACGAGCAGTACTTC.

This chain uses TRBV10-3 with TRBJ2-7; 8 nucleotides agree with TRBD2. Unmatched junction bases numbered 5, after V lost 0 bases and J lost 4 bases. This CDR3 has 15 amino acids. Germline V gene data show CDR1 as ENHRY and CDR2 as SYGVKD. CDR3: CAISESSGRKYEQYF. CDR3 bases: TGTGCCATCAGTGAGTCCAGCGGGAGAAAGTACGAGCAGTACTTC.

The chain links TRBV2 to TRBJ2-5; D may be TRBD2 (5 bases). V was trimmed by 7 bases and J by 3 bases, leaving 9 bases between them. The CDR3 is 12 residues long. The germline V gene encodes CDR1 SNHLY and CDR2 FYNNEI. The CDR3 sequence: CASNEGEETQYF. CDR3 in DNA: TGTGCCAGCAACGAGGGTGAAGAGACCCAGTACTTC. The full variable domain, in which reference TRBV2 and TRBJ2-5 provide the parts outside the CDR3, is EPEVTQTPSHQVTQMGQEVILRCVPISNHLYFYWYRQILGQKVEFLVSFYNNEISEKSEIFDDQFSVERPDGSNFTLKIRSTKLEDSAMYFCASNEGEETQYFGPGTRLLVL.

The V gene is TRBV7-9, the J gene TRBJ2-7, with 9 nucleotides matching TRBD2. Per the germline V gene, CDR1 is SEHNR and CDR2 is FQNEAQ (reference sequence). The length of the CDR3 is 14 residues. J was trimmed by 6 bases and V by 5 bases; bases with no gene match: 8. CDR3 in amino acids: CASSPTAGGSEQYF. CDR3 nucleotides: TGTGCCAGCAGCCCCACAGCGGGAGGATCCGAGCAGTACTTC.

This clone was counted a few times. The CDR3 bases are TGTGCCAGCTCACCACGGTTGGCGGGCCTTCACAATGAGCAGTTCTTC. Its protein product is CASSPRLAGLHNEQFF. This rearrangement joins TRBV18 to TRBJ2-1; possible D gene TRBD2, 5 bases. The CDR3 runs to 16 residues. Germline CDR1 KGHSH, CDR2 LQKENI. The germline V and J ends were trimmed by 1 base and 5 bases, with 15 bases remaining between them.

Only a few counts were recorded for this clone. The V gene is TRBV11-2, the J gene TRBJ2-7, with 7 bases fitting TRBD1. The CDR3 has 15 amino acids. The J segment lost 3 bases and the V segment lost 5 bases, leaving 10 bases of the junction unmatched. Germline CDR1 is SGHAT and CDR2 is FQNNGV. The CDR3 is CASSPPGQSFYEQYF. In DNA form, the CDR3 reads TGTGCCAGCAGCCCACCGGGACAGAGTTTCTACGAGCAGTACTTC.

The V and J genes are TRBV4-1 and TRBJ2-7; 11 bases align to TRBD2. J gave up 4 bases and V 1 base, and 9 bases lay outside the gene matches. CDR1 and CDR2 from the germline V gene are MGHRA and YSYEKL. The CDR3 totals 17 residues. CDR3: CASSQGTTSGSTYEQYF. In nucleotides, the CDR3 is TGCGCCAGCAGCCAAGGAACCACTAGCGGGAGTACTTACGAGCAGTACTTC.

This rearrangement joins TRBV2 to TRBJ2-1; 8 nucleotides align to TRBD2. There are 15 residues in the CDR3. The ends lost 2 bases at V and 8 bases at J; junction bases unmatched: 8. Germline V lookup: CDR1 SNHLY, CDR2 FYNNEI. The CDR3 region is CASSEQGLEGDEQFF. DNA for the CDR3: TGTGCCAGCAGTGAACAGGGACTAGAGGGGGATGAGCAGTTCTTC.

The chain uses TRBV18 and TRBJ2-3, with TRBD2 identical over 7 bases. Per the germline V gene, CDR1 is KGHSH and CDR2 is LQKENI. Losses at the gene ends were 0 bases for V and 4 bases for J; bases not matched to a gene: 7. CDR3 length equals 16 residues. Here the CDR3 reads CASSPPSGAKADTQYF. The CDR3 nucleotides read TGTGCCAGCTCACCACCGAGCGGGGCAAAGGCAGATACGCAGTATTTT.

V and J are TRBV6-5 and TRBJ2-1; the D gene is possibly TRBD1 (6 bases). V lost 4 bases to trimming and J lost 12 bases, with 13 bases between them. Germline V gene data show CDR1 as MNHEY and CDR2 as SVGAGI. The CDR3 consists of 12 residues. This CDR3 is CASSSGQLRQFF. In nucleotides, the CDR3 is TGTGCCAGCAGTTCCGGACAGCTTAGGCAGTTCTTC.

This clone was detected a few times. The chain joins TRBV11-2 to TRBJ2-1; 10 nucleotides agree with TRBD2. V dropped 5 bases and J dropped 3; count of bases not matched to a gene: 4. Germline V gene lookup returns CDR1 SGHAT and CDR2 FQNNGV. The CDR3 contains 15 residues. The CDR3 DNA reads TGTGCCAGCAGCCGGACTAGCGGCAACTACAATGAGCAGTTCTTC. It specifies CASSRTSGNYNEQFF.

This clone was seen a few times. The chain links TRBV29-1 to TRBJ2-7; the match to TRBD2 covers 8 bases. V dropped 5 bases and J dropped 6; count of bases not matched to a gene: 3. This CDR3 spans 11 amino acids. Germline CDR1 is SQVTM and CDR2 is ANQGSEA. The CDR3 loop is CSVSGGSEQYF. The CDR3 nucleotides are TGCAGCGTTAGCGGGGGCTCCGAGCAGTACTTC.

This clone was counted between two and nine times. V is TRBV15 and J is TRBJ2-1; D might be TRBD1 (5 bases). The CDR3 totals 14 residues. Germline V CDR1 and CDR2: LNHNV, YYDKDF (reference sequence). V lost 7 bases and J 0 bases, leaving 10 bases between the germline ends. CDR3: CATNNRPSYNEQFF. In DNA form, the CDR3 reads TGTGCCACCAACAACAGGCCCTCCTACAATGAGCAGTTCTTC.

This clone came up a few times. The chain joins TRBV5-1 to TRBJ2-5; D gene uncertain. Germline V CDR1 and CDR2: SGHRS, YFSETQ. The CDR3 is made up of 15 amino acids. The V and J ends lost 3 bases and 5 bases respectively, with 17 bases between them. The CDR3 sequence: CASSSTPRSMETQYF. The CDR3 DNA reads as TGCGCCAGCAGCTCTACCCCCAGGTCGATGGAGACCCAGTACTTC.

The chain couples TRBV11-2 to TRBJ1-1, with a weak D call TRBD1 (6 bases). This CDR3 contains 13 residues. The germline gives CDR1 SGHAT, CDR2 FQNNGV. The V and J ends lost 1 base and 5 bases respectively, with 8 bases between them. CDR3 DNA sequence: TGTGCCAGCAGCTTAGTTACAGGGACTGAAGCTTTCTTT. It translates to CASSLVTGTEAFF. The whole variable domain, remainder taken from reference TRBV11-2 and TRBJ1-1, is EAGVAQSPRYKIIEKRQSVAFWCNPISGHATLYWYQQILGQGPKLLIQFQNNGVVDDSQLPKDRFSAERLKGVDSTLKIQPAKLEDSAVYLCASSLVTGTEAFFGQGTRLTVV.

The rearrangement links TRBV5-1 to TRBJ2-3; TRBD1 aligns across 8 bases. CDR3 length: 18 residues. Trimming at V came to 0 bases and at J to 1 base, leaving 10 bases not matched to a gene. Germline CDR1 reads SGHRS; CDR2 reads YFSETQ. CDR3 amino acids: CASSLGSAGGVGTDTQYF. CDR3 sequence (DNA): TGCGCCAGCAGCTTGGGATCGGCAGGGGGCGTAGGCACAGATACGCAGTATTTT.

The CDR3: CASSRPGQRSKGYTF. The CDR3 coding sequence is TGTGCCAGCAGCAGGCCGGGACAGCGTTCCAAGGGCTACACCTTC. The V call is TRBV7-9, the J call TRBJ1-2, with 7 nucleotides matching TRBD1. V lost 5 bases to trimming and J lost 8 bases; unmatched junction nucleotides: 14. CDR1 is SEHNR, CDR2 FQNEAQ, per germline (reference sequence). The CDR3 sequence is 15 residues long.